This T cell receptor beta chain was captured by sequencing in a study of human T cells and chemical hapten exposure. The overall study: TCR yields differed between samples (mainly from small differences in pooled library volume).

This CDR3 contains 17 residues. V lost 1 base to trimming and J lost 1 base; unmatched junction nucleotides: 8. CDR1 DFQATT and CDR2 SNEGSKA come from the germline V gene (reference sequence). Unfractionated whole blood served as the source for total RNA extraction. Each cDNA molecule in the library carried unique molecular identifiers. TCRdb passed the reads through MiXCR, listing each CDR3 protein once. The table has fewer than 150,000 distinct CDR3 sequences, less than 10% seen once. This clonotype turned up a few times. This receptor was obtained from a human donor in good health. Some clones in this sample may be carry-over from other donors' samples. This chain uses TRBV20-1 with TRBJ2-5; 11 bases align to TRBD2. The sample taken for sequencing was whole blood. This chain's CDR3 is CSARVLAGGPLQETQYF. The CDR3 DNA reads TGCAGTGCTAGAGTGCTAGCGGGAGGCCCTCTCCAAGAGACCCAGTACTTC.